These 26 T cell receptor beta chains came from one sample sequenced in a study of blood T cell repertoires in COVID-19 (dated by TCRdb to the early 2020s). The library relied on the immunoSEQ multiplex PCR assay. TCRdb took this table from immuneACCESS and kept in-frame rearrangements with V and J called. Such tables lack part of the clones; where checked against another copy, unresolved V genes explain under half of the gap, and the rest is unexplained. The sample table contains approximately 320,000 clones; only one count was recorded for 90% of them. Clones ranked in the top ten supply roughly 2.6% of the sample. The sequencing input was PBMCs or T cells enriched from blood (not recorded which). The receptors come from a man aged 55 to 70 who had recovered from COVID-19.

The chain is built from TRBV30 and TRBJ1-5; no definite D call. CDR1 is GTSNPN, CDR2 SVGIG, per germline (reference sequence). The CDR3 has 14 residues. V was clipped by 4 bases and J by 6 bases, with 16 bases between them. Written as DNA, the CDR3 is TGTGCCTGGAATGAACAGATGGGCCCTCAGCCCCAGCATTTT. This gives the protein CAWNEQMGPQPQHF.

This chain connects TRBV3-1 (or the pseudogene TRBV3-2) to TRBJ1-6; possible D gene TRBD1, 5 bases. This CDR3 is 17 amino acids long. Germline V gene lookup returns CDR1 LGHDT and CDR2 YNNKEL (reference sequence). V was trimmed by 4 bases and J by 6 bases, leaving 19 bases between them. CDR3 sequence (DNA): TGTGCCAGCAGCCGAGAGGTGGCCGCAGGGTTTAATTCACCCCTCCACTTT. Its translation is CASSREVAAGFNSPLHF.

The chain joins TRBV24-1 to TRBJ2-3; a weak D match, TRBD1 (6 bases). From germline, CDR1 is KGHDR and CDR2 SFDVKD. The CDR3 is 15 amino acids. V lost 9 bases and J lost 2, with 17 bases in between. The CDR3 sequence is CATSLGQTYTDTQYF. CDR3 nucleotide sequence: TGTGCCACCTCGCTCGGACAGACATACACAGATACGCAGTATTTT.

The V and J genes are TRBV2 and TRBJ1-5; D remains ambiguous. CDR3 length equals 15 residues. Germline CDR1 is SNHLY and CDR2 is FYNNEI. V was cut by 2 bases and J by 0 bases, with 8 bases left in between. CDR3 nucleotides: TGTGCCAGCAGTGAATTGGGCGTTAGCAATCAGCCCCAGCATTTT. Encoded protein: CASSELGVSNQPQHF.

This chain uses TRBV19 with TRBJ2-7; 7 bases are a match to TRBD2. Germline CDR1 and CDR2: LNHDA and SQIVND (reference sequence). This CDR3 has 13 amino acids. Trimming at V came to 6 bases and at J to 4 bases, leaving 6 bases not matched to a gene. The chain's CDR3 is CASSAGAGYEQYF. The CDR3 DNA sequence: TGTGCCAGTAGCGCGGGAGCAGGATACGAGCAGTACTTC.

The chain links TRBV10-3 to TRBJ1-1; D remains ambiguous. The CDR3 runs 13 residues. V dropped 8 bases and J dropped 1 base, with 11 bases sitting between them. Per the germline V gene, CDR1 is ENHRY and CDR2 is SYGVKD. The CDR3 nucleotides read TGTGCCATCTCAGAACAGCAGAACACTGAAGCTTTCTTT. This translates into CAISEQQNTEAFF.

V usage is TRBV2 and J usage is TRBJ2-5, with D maybe TRBD1 (6 bases). This CDR3 has 14 amino acids. Germline CDR1 is SNHLY and CDR2 is FYNNEI. V lost 9 bases and J 1 base, leaving 15 bases between the germline ends. The CDR3 sequence: CARSYREFQETQYF. The CDR3 coding sequence is TGTGCCAGAAGTTACAGGGAGTTCCAAGAGACCCAGTACTTC.

V is TRBV3-1 (or the pseudogene TRBV3-2) and J is TRBJ1-1, with D possibly TRBD1 on 5 matching bases. The CDR3 sequence is 14 residues long. Germline V lookup: CDR1 LGHDT, CDR2 YNNKEL (reference sequence). V was cut by 0 bases and J by 5 bases, with 10 bases left in between. For the CDR3, the DNA is TGTGCCAGCAGCCAAGATCACGGGGGTACTGAAGCTTTCTTT. Translation gives CASSQDHGGTEAFF.

The V and J genes are TRBV19 and TRBJ2-2; 8 nucleotides line up with TRBD2. This CDR3 is built from 18 residues. V was pared by 4 bases and J by 2 bases, with 12 bases of the junction left unmatched. Per the germline V gene, CDR1 is LNHDA and CDR2 is SQIVND (reference sequence). The CDR3 nucleotides are TGTGCCAGTAGTAGCCCCTGGGCTAGCGGGCCTAACACCGGGGAGCTGTTTTTT. This sequence encodes CASSSPWASGPNTGELFF.

The rearrangement joins TRBV6-2 or TRBV6-3 to TRBJ2-7; D not certain. With 4 bases removed from V and 3 bases from J, the gap between germline ends came to 13 bases. Germline V gene data show CDR1 as MNHEY and CDR2 as SVGEGT. This CDR3 is 14 amino acids long. The DNA for the CDR3 is TGTGCCAGCAGTTTGTGGCAGAATGGCTACGAGCAGTACTTC. As protein: CASSLWQNGYEQYF.

The chain joins TRBV30 to TRBJ1-1; D gene ambiguous. This CDR3 is 15 amino acids long. From germline, CDR1 is GTSNPN and CDR2 SVGIG (reference sequence). Trimming took off 0 bases at V and 5 bases at J, with 16 bases between the two ends. CDR3 region: CAWSVLNPGLTEAFF. Here the CDR3 DNA reads TGTGCCTGGAGTGTACTTAACCCGGGATTGACTGAAGCTTTCTTT.

This chain uses TRBV14 with TRBJ1-1, with D maybe TRBD1 (5 bases). This CDR3 has 12 amino acids. Germline assignment: CDR1 SGHDN and CDR2 FVKESK. V lost 1 base to trimming and J lost 8 bases, with 8 bases between them. CDR3 loop: CASSQARAEAFF. Written as DNA, the CDR3 is TGTGCCAGCAGCCAAGCCAGGGCAGAAGCTTTCTTT.

The CDR3 protein is CASSLVLAAGELFF. The DNA of the CDR3 is TGTGCCAGCAGCTTAGTGCTAGCGGCCGGGGAGCTGTTTTTT. V is TRBV11-2 and J is TRBJ2-2, with TRBD2 identical over 7 bases. Germline V CDR1 and CDR2: SGHAT, FQNNGV. With 1 base clipped from V and 6 bases from J, the junction kept 2 bases outside the gene matches. The CDR3 covers 14 residues.

The rearrangement joins TRBV11-2 to TRBJ2-1, with no clear D. The CDR3 consists of 16 residues. Germline V CDR1 and CDR2: SGHAT, FQNNGV. Deletions cut 5 bases from V and 5 bases from J, with 19 bases between. The CDR3 protein is CASSPTGSSVDNEQFF. As DNA, the CDR3 is TGTGCCAGCAGCCCAACGGGTTCAAGCGTTGACAATGAGCAGTTCTTC.

The V and J genes are TRBV25-1 and TRBJ1-2; D gene uncertain. Germline V gene sequence: CDR1 MGHDK, CDR2 SYGVNS. Trimming took 3 bases from V and 0 from J, leaving 8 bases between them. The CDR3 contains 14 residues. CDR3 nucleotides: TGTGCCAGCAGTGAGTTCCGGGCTAACTATGGCTACACCTTC. Its translation: CASSEFRANYGYTF.

The gene calls are TRBV24-1 and TRBJ1-2, with 8 bases fitting TRBD1. V dropped 9 bases and J dropped 7; count of bases not matched to a gene: 9. Germline V gene lookup returns CDR1 KGHDR and CDR2 SFDVKD. This CDR3 comprises 13 residues. As DNA, the CDR3 is TGTGCCACCGAAAGGACAGGGACGGGTGGCTACACCTTC. This codes for CATERTGTGGYTF.

This rearrangement joins TRBV5-1 to TRBJ2-7; 10 bases agree with TRBD1. J was trimmed by 6 bases and V by 7 bases; bases with no gene match: 10. The length of the CDR3 is 14 residues. Germline V lookup: CDR1 SGHRS, CDR2 YFSETQ. The CDR3 DNA follows: TGCGCCAGCGGTCGCGGGACAGGGGATGGCGAGCAGTACTTC. Residues: CASGRGTGDGEQYF.

The V call is TRBV19, the J call TRBJ1-1, with 7 nucleotides matching TRBD1. This CDR3 has 14 residues. Trimming took 6 bases from V and 1 from J; bases not matched to a gene: 5. CDR1 LNHDA and CDR2 SQIVND come from the germline V gene (reference sequence). CDR3 coding DNA: TGTGCCAGTAGGGCAGGGGGTGGGAACACTGAAGCTTTCTTT. Its translation: CASRAGGGNTEAFF.

The chain recombines TRBV2 with TRBJ1-2; TRBD1 is a possible D gene (5 bases). The CDR3 is made up of 11 amino acids. From germline, CDR1 is SNHLY and CDR2 FYNNEI. The V end was cut by 6 bases, the J end by 5 bases, with 7 bases between. The CDR3 region has the DNA TGTGCCAGCAGGACAGCTTATGGCTACACCTTC. The encoded protein is CASRTAYGYTF.

The chain is built from TRBV21-1 and TRBJ2-3; the table gives TRBD2 as D, unverified against the DNA. TRBV21-1 is flagged as a pseudogene. The CDR3 length is 14 residues. CDR3 sequence (DNA): TGTGCCAGCAGCAAAGTGGTCAGCCGCGGTACGCAGTATTTT. This gives the protein CASSKVVSRGTQYF.

The J gene is TRBJ1-2, the V gene TRBV11-2; 8 nucleotides line up with TRBD1. Germline lookup yields CDR1 SGHAT and CDR2 FQNNGV. The CDR3 covers 16 residues. Germline trimming cut 5 bases from V and 3 bases from J; bases unmatched to any gene: 11. For the CDR3, the DNA is TGTGCCAGCAGCCTTAGATCCGGACAGGGTGACTATGGCTACACCTTC. It translates to CASSLRSGQGDYGYTF.

The V and J genes are TRBV4-1 and TRBJ1-2; D is possibly TRBD1 (5 bases). The CDR3 extends over 13 amino acids. In germline, CDR1 is MGHRA, CDR2 YSYEKL. Trimming pared 2 bases from V and 5 bases from J, leaving 9 bases between. The CDR3, as DNA: TGCGCCAGCAGCCAAACAGGCCTATATGGCTACACCTTC. Translating it yields CASSQTGLYGYTF.

The chain carries TRBV6-5 and TRBJ1-2; the D gene is possibly TRBD1 (6 bases). Between the trimmed V and J ends, which lost 7 bases and 2 bases, there was a span of 11 bases. Germline CDR1 reads MNHEY; CDR2 reads SVGAGI. The CDR3 consists of 13 residues. CDR3 protein: CASTKQGNYGYTF. The DNA of the CDR3 is TGTGCCAGCACCAAACAGGGAAACTATGGCTACACCTTC.

The V call is TRBV15, the J call TRBJ2-3; 10 positions match TRBD2. V gave up 0 bases and J gave up 2 bases; unmatched junction bases: 14. Germline CDR1 is LNHNV and CDR2 is YYDKDF (reference sequence). This CDR3 is 20 amino acids long. CDR3 sequence (DNA): TGTGCCACCAGCAGAGATCGGACTAGCGGTAACGTTAAACACACAGATACGCAGTATTTT. This codes for CATSRDRTSGNVKHTDTQYF.

The chain is built from TRBV19 and TRBJ2-5; 11 bases are a match to TRBD1. After removal of 5 bases from V and 4 bases from J, the junction contained 3 bases not matched to a gene. CDR1 and CDR2 from the germline V gene are LNHDA and SQIVND (reference sequence). This CDR3 has 14 residues. In DNA, the CDR3 is TGTGCCAGTAGTTCGGACAGGGGGCGAGAGACCCAGTACTTC. Amino acids: CASSSDRGRETQYF. The whole variable domain, remainder taken from reference TRBV19 and TRBJ2-5, is DGGITQSPKYLFRKEGQNVTLSCEQNLNHDAMYWYRQDPGQGLRLIYYSQIVNDFQKGDIAEGYSVSREKKESFPLTVTSAQKNPTAFYLCASSSDRGRETQYFGPGTRLLVL.

This clone was seen many times. The genes are TRBV24-1 and TRBJ2-3; 13 positions match TRBD2. Germline-derived CDR1 and CDR2 are KGHDR and SFDVKD. The CDR3 has 17 amino acids. V was clipped by 6 bases and J by 4 bases; unmatched bases: 9. For the CDR3, the DNA is TGTGCCACCAGTCCGAGAACTAGCGGGAGGGCTTCAGATACGCAGTATTTT. Amino acids: CATSPRTSGRASDTQYF.